The 7 T cell receptor beta chains presented below share a single source sample, sequenced in a study of Graves' ophthalmopathy and Graves' hyperthyroidism. RNA transcripts were the source from which TCR beta CDR3 regions were amplified. First-round RT-PCR relied on HTBI primers, and a second-round multiplex PCR came next. One entry per CDR3 protein, called by TCRdb with MiXCR from the multiplex PCR reads. Here the sample spans a few hundred thousand distinct CDR3 sequences, under 20% being singletons. The sample consisted of peripheral blood. These TCRs come from an adult man with Graves' ophthalmopathy.

Many counts were recorded for this clonotype. The CDR3, as DNA: TGTGCCAGCAGCGTAGACCGGGACAGGTACGAGCAGTACTTC. This codes for CASSVDRDRYEQYF. The chain uses TRBV9 and TRBJ2-7; 8 bases are a match to TRBD1. The CDR3 is 14 residues long. V was clipped by 0 bases and J by 4 bases; unmatched bases: 3. Germline V gives CDR1 SGDLS, CDR2 YYNGEE.

This clonotype was seen ten or more times. The V and J genes are TRBV20-1 and TRBJ1-5; TRBD1 matches at 7 bases. This CDR3 comprises 14 residues. Germline values: CDR1 DFQATT, CDR2 SNEGSKA (reference sequence). Trimming at V came to 7 bases and at J to 4 bases, leaving 10 bases not matched to a gene. CDR3 sequence reads: CSVSTGDANQPQHF. CDR3 nucleotide sequence: TGCAGTGTTTCTACAGGGGACGCAAATCAGCCCCAGCATTTT.

This clonotype was found many times. V gene TRBV15 combines with J gene TRBJ1-2; maybe TRBD1 (5 bases). Per germline, CDR1 LNHNV and CDR2 YYDKDF (reference sequence). The CDR3 is 14 residues long. V lost 4 bases, J lost 7 bases, and 16 bases lay in between. The CDR3 protein is CATSKRRGVGGYTF. CDR3 nucleotide sequence: TGTGCCACCAGCAAGAGGAGGGGAGTAGGTGGCTACACCTTC.

In this sample, this clonotype turned up many times. The chain is built from TRBV6-5 and TRBJ2-1; a possible D gene is TRBD1 (6 bases). The CDR3 totals 13 residues. Germline V gene data show CDR1 as MNHEY and CDR2 as SVGAGI. The V end lost 4 bases, the J end lost 5 bases, and 9 bases lay between the germline ends. CDR3 sequence: CASSFTGNNEQFF. DNA for the CDR3: TGTGCCAGCAGTTTCACAGGGAACAATGAGCAGTTCTTC.

This clonotype was picked up a small number of times. For the CDR3, the DNA is TGTGCCAGCTCACCAGGGGACAGGGGAAACACTGAAGCTTTCTTT. This translates into CASSPGDRGNTEAFF. The rearrangement links TRBV18 to TRBJ1-1, with 10 bases lining up with TRBD1. This CDR3 region has 15 residues. The germline V gene has CDR1 KGHSH and CDR2 LQKENI. Trimming cost V 2 bases and J 2 bases; bases outside gene matches: 2.

This clonotype has at least ten counts. A much bigger clone sits one base away, suggesting this may be a read error. This rearrangement joins TRBV2 to TRBJ2-7; the match to TRBD2 covers 7 bases. Germline CDR1 SNHLY, CDR2 FYNNEI. The CDR3 is 15 amino acids. The CDR3 DNA sequence: TGTGCCAGCAGCGCCACCGGGACTAACTCCTACAAGCAGTACTTC. This gives the protein CASSATGTNSYKQYF.

Ten or more counts support this clonotype. V usage is TRBV29-1 and J usage is TRBJ1-1, with D tentatively TRBD1 (6 bases). Germline V gives CDR1 SQVTM, CDR2 ANQGSEA. CDR3 size: 14 residues. V dropped 5 bases and J dropped 1 base, with 14 bases sitting between them. As DNA, the CDR3 is TGCAGCGTTCGTTCCGGGACACCGAACACTGAAGCTTTCTTT. It specifies CSVRSGTPNTEAFF.